These 2 T cell receptor beta chains share one sample of origin, sequenced in a study of blood T cell repertoires in COVID-19. Sequencing used immunoSEQ multiplex PCR; TCRdb keeps in-frame clones, though not all of them. Of about 280,000 clones listed, approximately 88% were seen once; the top ten hold 9% to 9.5%. The sequencing sample was made of peripheral blood. The receptors come from a young man with active or convalescent COVID-19.

The chain employs TRBV4-2 and TRBJ2-7, with D perhaps TRBD2 (7 bases). V shed 0 bases and J shed 2 bases, with 11 bases lying between them. This CDR3 is 15 amino acids long. Looked up from germline, CDR1 is LGHNA and CDR2 is YNFKEQ. The CDR3 protein is CASSQDTGGTYEQYF. In DNA form, the CDR3 reads TGTGCCAGCAGCCAAGATACGGGGGGCACCTACGAGCAGTACTTC.

The CDR3 is CASSLEWGQGNNNEQFF. The CDR3 DNA sequence: TGTGCCAGCAGCTTAGAGTGGGGACAGGGAAATAACAATGAGCAGTTCTTC. The chain couples TRBV11-2 to TRBJ2-1; 9 nucleotides line up with TRBD1. The length of the CDR3 is 17 residues. The V gene end was trimmed by 0 bases and the J gene end by 5 bases; junction bases not matched to a gene: 8. The germline gives CDR1 SGHAT, CDR2 FQNNGV.